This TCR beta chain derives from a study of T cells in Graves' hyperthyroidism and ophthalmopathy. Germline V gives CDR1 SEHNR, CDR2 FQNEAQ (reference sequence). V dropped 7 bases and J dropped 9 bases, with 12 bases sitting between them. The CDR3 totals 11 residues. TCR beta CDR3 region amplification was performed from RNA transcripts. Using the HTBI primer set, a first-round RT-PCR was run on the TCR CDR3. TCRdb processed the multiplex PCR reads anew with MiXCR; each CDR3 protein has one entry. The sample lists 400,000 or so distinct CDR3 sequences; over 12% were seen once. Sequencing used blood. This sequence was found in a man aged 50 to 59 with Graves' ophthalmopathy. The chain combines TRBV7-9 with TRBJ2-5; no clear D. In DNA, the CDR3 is TGTGCCAGCACCTCAGAGATCTCCCAGTACTTC. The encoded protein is CASTSEISQYF.